This T cell receptor beta chain was obtained from a study of technical replicates of blood from four donors. Trimming took off 1 base at V and 8 bases at J, with 11 bases between the two ends. The CDR3 runs 13 residues. Germline V gives CDR1 MGHRA, CDR2 YSYEKL. TCRdb's copy holds only in-frame clones and misses some; the assay was immunoSEQ multiplex PCR. The sample contains roughly 85,000 clones, over 85% of which appear only once. The sequence was collected from a human donor in good health. Sequencing was done on a sample of T cells isolated from PBMCs. The chain carries TRBV4-1 and TRBJ1-2; the D gene is possibly TRBD1 (5 bases). CDR3 region: CASSQGRGWGYTF. CDR3 DNA: TGCGCCAGCAGCCAAGGGAGGGGCTGGGGCTACACCTTC.